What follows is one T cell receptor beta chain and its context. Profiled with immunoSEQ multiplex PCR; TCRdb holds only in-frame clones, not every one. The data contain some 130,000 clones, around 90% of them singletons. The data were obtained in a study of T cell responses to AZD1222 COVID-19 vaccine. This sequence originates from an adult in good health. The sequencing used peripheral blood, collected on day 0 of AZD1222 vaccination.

CDR3 amino acids: CASSLAGTSYNEQFF. The CDR3 region has the DNA TGTGCCAGCAGCTTAGCCGGGACTTCATACAATGAGCAGTTCTTC. The chain has TRBV7-9 and TRBJ2-1; possible D gene TRBD2, 6 bases. With 0 bases removed from V and 4 bases from J, the gap between germline ends came to 10 bases. This CDR3 comprises 15 residues. Per germline, CDR1 SEHNR and CDR2 FQNEAQ (reference sequence).